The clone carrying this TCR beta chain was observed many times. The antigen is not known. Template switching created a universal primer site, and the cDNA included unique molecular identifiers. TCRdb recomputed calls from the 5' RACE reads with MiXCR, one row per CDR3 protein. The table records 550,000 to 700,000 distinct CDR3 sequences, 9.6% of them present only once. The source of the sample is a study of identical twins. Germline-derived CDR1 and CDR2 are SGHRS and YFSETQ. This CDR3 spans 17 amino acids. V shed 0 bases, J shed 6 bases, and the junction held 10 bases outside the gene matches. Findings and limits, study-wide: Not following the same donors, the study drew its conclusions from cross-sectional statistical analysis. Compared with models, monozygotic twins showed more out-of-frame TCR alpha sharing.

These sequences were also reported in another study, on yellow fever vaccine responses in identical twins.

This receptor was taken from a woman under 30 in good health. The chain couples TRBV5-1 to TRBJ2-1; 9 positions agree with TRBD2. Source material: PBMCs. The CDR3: CASSLVTGTSFSNEQFF. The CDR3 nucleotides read TGCGCCAGCAGCTTGGTGACCGGGACTAGCTTTTCCAATGAGCAGTTCTTC.